The 16 T cell receptor beta chains presented below share a single source sample, sequenced in a study of blood T cell repertoires in COVID-19 (dated by TCRdb to between 2020 and 2021). The library was generated by the immunoSEQ multiplex PCR assay. Sourced from immuneACCESS, this table was stored by TCRdb with only in-frame sequences that have V and J called. A share of the clones is absent; for the studies checked, an unresolved V gene accounts for under half, and the remainder has no known explanation. This sample holds 150,000 to 200,000 clones; about 93% were observed only once. 0.5% to 0.6% of the sample is in the top ten clones. The sample consisted of peripheral blood. The receptors come from a man in his fifties with acute or convalescent COVID-19.

This sequence joins TRBV27 and TRBJ2-3; possible D gene TRBD2, 7 bases. The CDR3 extends over 15 amino acids. The V and J ends lost 6 bases and 1 base respectively, with 14 bases between them. The germline gives CDR1 MNHEY, CDR2 SMNVEV (reference sequence). The DNA of the CDR3 is TGTGCCAGCAGGGGGGGGGCTAGCGGCACAGATACGCAGTATTTT. It yields the protein CASRGGASGTDTQYF.

The chain has TRBV7-9 and TRBJ2-7, with TRBD2 as a possible D gene (5 bases). CDR1 is SEHNR, CDR2 FQNEAQ, per germline (reference sequence). V was pared by 5 bases and J by 3 bases, with 14 bases between. The CDR3 has 14 residues. The CDR3, as DNA: TGTGCCAGCAGCCACCCGGGGAGCTACTACGAGCAGTACTTC. This codes for CASSHPGSYYEQYF.

The chain employs TRBV25-1 and TRBJ1-4; D call uncertain. CDR3 length: 15 amino acids. Germline CDR1 is MGHDK and CDR2 is SYGVNS. Trimming cost V 3 bases and J 0 bases, with 8 bases left between them. Here the CDR3 DNA reads TGTGCCAGCAGTGATTTCGGTGCAACTAATGAAAAACTGTTTTTT. Protein: CASSDFGATNEKLFF.

The chain has TRBV2 and TRBJ1-2; D ambiguous. Trimming stripped 1 base from V and 5 bases from J, with 11 bases between. The CDR3 is 14 amino acids. Germline V gives CDR1 SNHLY, CDR2 FYNNEI. The DNA of the CDR3 is TGTGCCAGCAGTGAAGACAGACATCCTTATGGCTACACCTTC. This encodes CASSEDRHPYGYTF.

The genes are TRBV5-1 and TRBJ2-7, with D possibly TRBD1 on 5 matching bases. The CDR3 is 14 amino acids. V was cut by 2 bases and J by 13 bases, with 22 bases left in between. Germline CDR1 SGHRS, CDR2 YFSETQ. CDR3 nucleotides: TGCGCCAGCAGCTTTCGCCCCCTGGACACCCCCCTTTACGTC. Protein product: CASSFRPLDTPLYV.

The V call is TRBV27, the J call TRBJ2-7; no definite D call. Trimming pared 0 bases from V and 2 bases from J, leaving 11 bases between. CDR3 length: 15 amino acids. Germline V lookup: CDR1 MNHEY, CDR2 SMNVEV (reference sequence). In DNA, the CDR3 is TGTGCCAGCAGTTTATCCCGTGCTACTACCTACGAGCAGTACTTC. Translating gives CASSLSRATTYEQYF.

The J gene is TRBJ2-7, the V gene TRBV27; maybe TRBD2 (6 bases). From germline, CDR1 is MNHEY and CDR2 SMNVEV (reference sequence). CDR3 length: 14 residues. V was shortened by 5 bases and J by 1 base, with 12 bases between the two germline ends. DNA for the CDR3: TGTGCCAGCAGTCCTATGGGGGGTTCCTACGAGCAGTACTTC. This codes for CASSPMGGSYEQYF.

This chain's CDR3 is CASSMPGQGSGGYTF. The CDR3 coding sequence is TGTGCCAGCAGTATGCCGGGACAGGGTTCAGGGGGCTACACCTTC. The rearrangement joins TRBV6-5 to TRBJ1-2; 9 bases line up with TRBD1. This CDR3 has 15 residues. V lost 5 bases, J lost 8 bases, and 12 bases stayed unmatched. From germline, CDR1 is MNHEY and CDR2 SVGAGI.

This chain connects TRBV7-9 to TRBJ2-1; 10 bases are shared with TRBD2. This CDR3 spans 15 amino acids. Germline values: CDR1 SEHNR, CDR2 FQNEAQ (reference sequence). The V and J ends lost 1 base and 7 bases, in that order; junction bases with no gene match: 4. CDR3 region: CASSLDGLAVNEQFF. CDR3 coding DNA: TGTGCCAGCAGCTTAGACGGACTAGCGGTGAATGAGCAGTTCTTC.

This clone was counted a single time. V is TRBV9 and J is TRBJ1-6, with 9 bases aligning to TRBD1. Germline CDR1 is SGDLS and CDR2 is YYNGEE. V gave up 0 bases and J gave up 8 bases; unmatched junction bases: 9. This CDR3 contains 17 residues. The CDR3 protein is CASSVGDRARRDSPLHF. CDR3 nucleotides: TGTGCCAGCAGCGTAGGGGACAGGGCAAGAAGGGATTCACCCCTCCACTTT.

The chain employs TRBV29-1 and TRBJ1-5; the D is unclear. Germline CDR1 is SQVTM and CDR2 is ANQGSEA. The CDR3 length is 13 residues. The V gene lost 0 bases and the J gene lost 6 bases, with 9 bases spanning the gap. The CDR3 region is CSVEDSPGQPQHF. The DNA of the CDR3 is TGCAGCGTTGAAGATTCCCCCGGTCAGCCCCAGCATTTT.

This sequence joins TRBV4-1 and TRBJ1-4, with a weak D call TRBD1 (6 bases). This CDR3 comprises 14 residues. Trimming removed 6 bases at V and 3 bases at J, with 11 bases between. The germline V gene has CDR1 MGHRA and CDR2 YSYEKL. The CDR3 bases are TGCGCCAGCAGGCTACAGGGCTCTAATGAAAAACTGTTTTTT. Translating gives CASRLQGSNEKLFF.

The chain carries TRBV7-8 and TRBJ1-5; D not certain. In germline, CDR1 is SGHVS, CDR2 FQNEAQ. Trimming removed 3 bases from V and 7 bases from J, with 13 bases in between. The CDR3 covers 14 residues. CDR3 DNA sequence: TGTGCCAGCAGCTTGAACAGACAAGAGCAGCCCCAGCATTTT. This encodes CASSLNRQEQPQHF.

A word on this clone: Other nucleotide sequences in the sample specify the same CDR3. The chain carries TRBV19 and TRBJ1-5; D is uncertain. CDR3 size: 15 residues. From germline, CDR1 is LNHDA and CDR2 SQIVND (reference sequence). V shed 1 base and J shed 2 bases, with 9 bases lying between them. CDR3 nucleotide sequence: TGTGCCAGTAGTATAGGAGGAGGAGGCAATCAGCCCCAGCATTTT. Translated: CASSIGGGGNQPQHF.

In its sample, this clone was seen once. The chain combines TRBV6-4 with TRBJ1-2; TRBD1 aligns across 9 bases. From germline, CDR1 is MRHNA and CDR2 SNTAGT. The trim removed 0 bases at V and 4 bases at J, leaving 3 bases unmatched. CDR3 length: 15 amino acids. The CDR3 sequence is CASSDSGTGIYGYTF. CDR3 sequence (DNA): TGTGCCAGCAGTGACTCCGGGACAGGGATCTATGGCTACACCTTC.

The rearrangement uses TRBV7-9 and TRBJ1-1, with 7 nucleotides matching TRBD1. CDR3 size: 15 residues. The germline CDR1 and CDR2 sequences are SEHNR and FQNEAQ (reference sequence). V was clipped by 5 bases and J by 2 bases; unmatched bases: 8. This CDR3 is CASSGTGTVNTEAFF. The CDR3 DNA follows: TGTGCCAGCAGCGGCACCGGGACAGTAAACACTGAAGCTTTCTTT.